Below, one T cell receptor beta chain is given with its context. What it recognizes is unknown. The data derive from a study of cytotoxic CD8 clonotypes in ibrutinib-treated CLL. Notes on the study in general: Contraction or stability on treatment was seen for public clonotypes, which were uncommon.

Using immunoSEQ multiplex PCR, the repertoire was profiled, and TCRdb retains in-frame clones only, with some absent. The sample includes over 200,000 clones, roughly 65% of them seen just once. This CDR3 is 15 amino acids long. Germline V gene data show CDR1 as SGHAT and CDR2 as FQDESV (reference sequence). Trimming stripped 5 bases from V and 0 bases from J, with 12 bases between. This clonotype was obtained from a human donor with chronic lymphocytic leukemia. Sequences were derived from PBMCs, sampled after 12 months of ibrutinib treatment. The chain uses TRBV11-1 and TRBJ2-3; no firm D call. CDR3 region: CASSVGGSSTDTQYF. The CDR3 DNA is TGTGCCAGCAGCGTAGGTGGCAGCAGCACAGATACGCAGTATTTT.